These 19 T cell receptor beta chains were sequenced from one sample in a study of CD8+ T cells in alopecia areata. Isolated RNA was reverse transcribed into cDNA used as the sequencing template. Data came from immunoSEQ multiplex PCR; TCRdb stores just in-frame clones and leaves some out. Here the sample spans over 150,000 clones, under 60% being singletons. Treatment: oral pan-JAK inhibitor, 5-10 mg twice daily. The sequences come from CD8+ T cells sorted from blood, collected at week 24, from a patient treated with tofacitinib. These receptors all stem from a human donor with alopecia areata.

The V call is TRBV4-2, the J call TRBJ1-2; 12 positions match TRBD1. V lost 1 base to trimming and J lost 10 bases; unmatched junction nucleotides: 4. Germline CDR1 LGHNA, CDR2 YNFKEQ. This CDR3 is 14 amino acids long. The CDR3 nucleotides are TGTGCCAGCAGCCAAGGGGGGGACAGGGGGCCCTACACCTTC. Protein sequence: CASSQGGDRGPYTF.

This chain uses TRBV7-9 with TRBJ2-3; 8 nucleotides match TRBD1. Germline trimming cut 5 bases from V and 5 bases from J; bases unmatched to any gene: 9. The CDR3 has 15 residues. Looked up from germline, CDR1 is SEHNR and CDR2 is FQNEAQ (reference sequence). The DNA for the CDR3 is TGTGCCAGCAGCGTGAATCAGGGGGCGAGAGATACGCAGTATTTT. Translation: CASSVNQGARDTQYF. Supplemented by reference TRBV7-9 and TRBJ2-3, the full variable domain reads DTGVSQNPRHKITKRGQNVTFRCDPISEHNRLYWYRQTLGQGPEFLTYFQNEAQLEKSRLLSDRFSAERPKGSFSTLEIQRTEQGDSAMYLCASSVNQGARDTQYFGPGTRLTVL.

This clone was seen a handful of times. The rearrangement uses TRBV6-1 and TRBJ2-7; 8 positions match TRBD2. Trimming took 10 bases from V and 2 from J; bases not matched to a gene: 10. Germline lookup yields CDR1 MNHNS and CDR2 SASEGT. The CDR3 extends over 14 amino acids. The CDR3 DNA follows: TGTGCCAACAGAACTAGCGGATATACCTACGAGCAGTACTTC. Translating gives CANRTSGYTYEQYF.

The sample holds a few counts of this clone. This rearrangement joins TRBV4-1 to TRBJ2-1, with D possibly being TRBD1 or TRBD2 (5 bases each). CDR1 is MGHRA, CDR2 YSYEKL, per germline. Deletions cut 4 bases from V and 0 bases from J, with 13 bases between. This CDR3 contains 16 residues. CDR3 coding DNA: TGCGCCAGCAGCCGGGACCTCCCGAGCTCCTACAATGAGCAGTTCTTC. Encoded protein: CASSRDLPSSYNEQFF.

The chain has TRBV18 and TRBJ2-1; D is unresolved. The CDR3 has 13 amino acids. Germline lookup yields CDR1 KGHSH and CDR2 LQKENI. V lost 5 bases, J lost 4 bases, and 9 bases lay in between. The CDR3 region has the DNA TGTGCCAGCTCAGATTCAACATACAATGAGCAGTTCTTC. Its protein is CASSDSTYNEQFF.

The rearrangement uses TRBV6-5 and TRBJ1-5; the D is unclear. V lost 4 bases to trimming and J lost 3 bases, with 7 bases between them. This CDR3 contains 13 residues. In germline, CDR1 is MNHEY, CDR2 SVGAGI. Written as DNA, the CDR3 is TGTGCCAGCAGTTTGAATTCCAATCAGCCCCAGCATTTT. Translation gives CASSLNSNQPQHF.

The chain combines TRBV29-1 with TRBJ2-5; 11 bases map to TRBD1. The CDR3 has 14 residues. J lost 3 bases, V lost 6 bases, and 6 bases had no gene match. Germline CDR1 and CDR2: SQVTM and ANQGSEA. DNA for the CDR3: TGCAGCGTGGTGGACAGGGGGCTAGAAGAGACCCAGTACTTC. Translated, it gives CSVVDRGLEETQYF.

The chain combines TRBV14 with TRBJ2-5; TRBD2 matches at 9 bases. Per germline, CDR1 SGHDN and CDR2 FVKESK. After removal of 5 bases from V and 4 bases from J, the junction contained 8 bases not matched to a gene. This CDR3 region has 15 residues. In DNA, the CDR3 is TGTGCCAGCAGCGAACCGGGACTAGCAAGAGAGACCCAGTACTTC. Amino acid sequence: CASSEPGLARETQYF.

The CDR3 loop is CASSETMGVLGNTIYF. The CDR3 nucleotides are TGTGCCAGCAGTGAAACGATGGGGGTACTGGGAAACACCATATATTTT. This rearrangement joins TRBV25-1 to TRBJ1-3; TRBD1 is a possible D gene (5 bases). This CDR3 is 16 amino acids long. V lost 2 bases and J 4 bases, leaving 15 bases between the germline ends. The germline V gene has CDR1 MGHDK and CDR2 SYGVNS.

This chain uses TRBV7-2 with TRBJ2-7; D unresolved. CDR1 is SGHTA, CDR2 FQGNSA, per germline. The CDR3 has 11 amino acids. Trimming removed 4 bases from V and 6 bases from J, with 7 bases in between. The CDR3 DNA reads as TGTGCCAGCAGCTACCGTGTCGAGCAGTACTTC. As protein: CASSYRVEQYF.

The chain couples TRBV30 to TRBJ2-2; 9 positions agree with TRBD1. Per the germline V gene, CDR1 is GTSNPN and CDR2 is SVGIG (reference sequence). This CDR3 region has 14 residues. V lost 8 bases and J lost 6; bases outside the gene matches: 10. The CDR3 bases are TGTGCCGGGGACAGGGTCTATTTTCCCGGGGAGCTGTTTTTT. Protein product: CAGDRVYFPGELFF.

This sequence joins TRBV2 and TRBJ2-7, with D tentatively TRBD2 (7 bases). Trimming removed 1 base from V and 1 base from J, with 11 bases in between. CDR1 and CDR2 (germline): SNHLY, FYNNEI. This CDR3 spans 15 amino acids. CDR3 nucleotides: TGTGCCAGCAGTGAAGATCGGGGGGCGTCCTACGAGCAGTACTTC. Protein product: CASSEDRGASYEQYF.

The J gene is TRBJ1-5, the V gene TRBV7-8, with D uncertain. Germline lookup yields CDR1 SGHVS and CDR2 FQNEAQ. The V and J ends lost 1 base and 5 bases respectively, with 6 bases between them. The CDR3 loop spans 13 amino acids. The CDR3 spells CASSLGIDQPQHF. The CDR3 DNA reads as TGTGCCAGCAGCTTAGGCATCGATCAGCCCCAGCATTTT.

The CDR3 DNA is TGTGCCAGCAGCCAGAAGTGGGCGGGCGAAGTCACAGATACGCAGTATTTT. It translates to CASSQKWAGEVTDTQYF. V and J are TRBV4-2 and TRBJ2-3, with D possibly TRBD2 on 5 matching bases. Germline V lookup: CDR1 LGHNA, CDR2 YNFKEQ. V gave up 3 bases and J gave up 2 bases, with 18 bases separating them. The CDR3 extends over 17 amino acids.

V gene TRBV30 combines with J gene TRBJ2-3; 7 bases are a match to TRBD1. V lost 2 bases to trimming and J lost 6 bases; unmatched junction nucleotides: 2. The CDR3 runs 12 residues. Germline V CDR1 and CDR2: GTSNPN, SVGIG (reference sequence). CDR3 coding DNA: TGTGCCTGGAGTAGGGGGCGGGATACGCAGTATTTT. It codes for CAWSRGRDTQYF.

This clone was counted only a few times. The genes are TRBV19 and TRBJ1-1; D uncertain. V was cut by 3 bases and J by 0 bases, with 5 bases left in between. Germline lookup yields CDR1 LNHDA and CDR2 SQIVND (reference sequence). The CDR3 consists of 13 residues. CDR3 sequence (DNA): TGTGCCAGTAGTATTTATATGAACACTGAAGCTTTCTTT. Amino acids: CASSIYMNTEAFF.

CDR3: CASSYQDNSYEQYF. The CDR3 DNA reads TGTGCCAGCAGTTACCAGGACAACTCCTACGAGCAGTACTTC. The chain employs TRBV6-5 and TRBJ2-7; D is perhaps TRBD1 (5 bases). Trimming removed 2 bases from V and 0 bases from J, with 8 bases in between. The CDR3 is made up of 14 amino acids. The germline V gene has CDR1 MNHEY and CDR2 SVGAGI.

The chain combines TRBV6-6 with TRBJ2-7, with D possibly called TRBD1 or TRBD2 (5 bases each). Per germline, CDR1 MNHNY and CDR2 SVGAGI (reference sequence). The CDR3 has 13 amino acids. Between the trimmed V and J ends, which lost 2 bases and 0 bases, there was a span of 5 bases. CDR3 region: CASSYGGSYEQYF. CDR3 DNA sequence: TGTGCCAGCAGTTACGGGGGCTCCTACGAGCAGTACTTC.

This chain uses TRBV14 with TRBJ2-5; D is undetermined. Germline assignment: CDR1 SGHDN and CDR2 FVKESK. V was cut by 5 bases and J by 5 bases, with 18 bases left in between. There are 15 residues in the CDR3. This CDR3 reads CASSFQGSRLETQYF. CDR3 coding DNA: TGTGCCAGCAGCTTCCAAGGATCCCGATTGGAGACCCAGTACTTC.